These 26 T cell receptor beta chains came from one sample sequenced in a study of cytomegalovirus exposure and HLA in healthy donors. Researchers ran the PCR with 60 Vbeta and 13 Jbeta primers. The method was immunoSEQ multiplex PCR; TCRdb's version includes in-frame clones alone and lacks a portion of them. The sample has 190,000 or so clones, less than 85% seen once. The sequenced sample consisted of PBMCs. Receptor source: a boy between 10 and 17 years old in good health and CMV-seronegative.

This sequence joins TRBV30 and TRBJ1-2, with D possibly matching TRBD1 (6 bases). V was cut by 3 bases and J by 2 bases, with 13 bases left in between. Germline CDR1 and CDR2: GTSNPN and SVGIG (reference sequence). The CDR3 covers 14 residues. CDR3 nucleotide sequence: TGTGCCTGGAGCCGGACAGCACTGAACTATGGCTACACCTTC. Protein product: CAWSRTALNYGYTF.

Details on this clone: The junction departs from the called germline gene at one end, perhaps through a read error. Other DNA sequences within the sample encode an identical CDR3. The rearrangement links TRBV6-6 to TRBJ1-1; D may be TRBD1 (6 bases). The CDR3 length is 13 residues. Looked up from germline, CDR1 is MNHNY and CDR2 is SVGAGI (reference sequence). The CDR3: CASSYSTGTEAFF. Here the CDR3 DNA reads TGTGCCAGTAGTTACTCGACAGGTACTGAAGCTTTCTTT.

The CDR3 spells CASSLDIRLYNSPLHF. CDR3 coding DNA: TGTGCCAGCAGCTTAGACATCCGCCTTTATAATTCACCCCTCCACTTT. The chain is built from TRBV7-2 and TRBJ1-6; D is ambiguous. Between the trimmed V and J ends, which lost 1 base and 4 bases, there was a span of 11 bases. This CDR3 comprises 16 residues. Germline loops: CDR1 SGHTA, CDR2 FQGNSA.

This chain connects TRBV5-1 to TRBJ1-1, with D hard to call. Germline CDR1 is SGHRS and CDR2 is YFSETQ. The CDR3 runs 15 residues. V was shortened by 0 bases and J by 1 base, with 10 bases between the two germline ends. The CDR3 reads CASSLAWAQNTEAFF. The CDR3 DNA reads TGCGCCAGCAGCTTGGCCTGGGCCCAGAACACTGAAGCTTTCTTT. The full variable domain, in which reference TRBV5-1 and TRBJ1-1 provide the parts outside the CDR3, is KAGVTQTPRYLIKTRGQQVTLSCSPISGHRSVSWYQQTPGQGLQFLFEYFSETQRNKGNFPGRFSGRQFSNSRSEMNVSTLELGDSALYLCASSLAWAQNTEAFFGQGTRLTVV.

In its sample, this clone was seen once. The rearrangement uses TRBV6-1 and TRBJ1-2, with unresolved D. Trimming took off 8 bases at V and 0 bases at J, with 10 bases between the two ends. CDR1 is MNHNS, CDR2 SASEGT, per germline. The CDR3 is 13 residues long. CDR3 region: CASPGSPNYGYTF. CDR3 nucleotides: TGTGCCAGCCCGGGGTCGCCTAACTATGGCTACACCTTC.

The genes are TRBV19 and TRBJ1-5; D gene uncertain. Deletions cut 4 bases from V and 3 bases from J, with 7 bases between. The CDR3 runs 13 residues. Germline CDR1 is LNHDA and CDR2 is SQIVND (reference sequence). The CDR3 sequence: CASSRRINQPQHF. CDR3 sequence (DNA): TGTGCCAGTAGTAGGCGGATCAATCAGCCCCAGCATTTT.

The genes are TRBV15 and TRBJ1-4; 8 bases match TRBD1. The germline V gene has CDR1 LNHNV and CDR2 YYDKDF (reference sequence). This CDR3 has 16 residues. V gave up 0 bases and J gave up 8 bases; unmatched junction bases: 8. The chain's CDR3 is CATSRERQGNGEKLFF. CDR3 DNA: TGTGCCACCAGCAGAGAAAGACAGGGGAACGGGGAAAAACTGTTTTTT. Using reference TRBV15 and TRBJ1-4 for the parts outside the CDR3, the full variable domain is DAMVIQNPRYQVTQFGKPVTLSCSQTLNHNVMYWYQQKSSQAPKLLFHYYDKDFNNEADTPDNFQSRRPNTSFCFLDIRSPGLGDTAMYLCATSRERQGNGEKLFFGSGTQLSVL.

The V gene is TRBV11-3, the J gene TRBJ2-2; 11 nucleotides align to TRBD1. The CDR3 sequence is 16 residues long. J lost 7 bases, V lost 4 bases, and 8 bases had no gene match. The V gene's germline CDR1 is SGHNT and CDR2 YENEEA. The CDR3 DNA is TGTGCCAGCAGCTCCTGGACAGGGGGCTTGGTCGGGGAGCTGTTTTTT. Amino acid sequence: CASSSWTGGLVGELFF.

This clone showed up just once. The chain is built from TRBV7-9 and TRBJ1-2; 9 nucleotides align to TRBD1. The germline V gene has CDR1 SEHNR and CDR2 FQNEAQ (reference sequence). The CDR3 contains 14 residues. V lost 3 bases to trimming and J lost 6 bases; unmatched junction nucleotides: 5. Here the CDR3 reads CASSFGTGNDGYTF. CDR3 in DNA: TGTGCCAGCAGCTTCGGGACAGGGAACGATGGCTACACCTTC.

As to this clone: One end of the junction is discordant with germline, which a read error may explain. The chain carries TRBV7-9 and TRBJ1-2; weak D call: TRBD1 (6 bases). This CDR3 is built from 18 residues. Germline V gene sequence: CDR1 SEHNR, CDR2 FQNEAQ (reference sequence). CDR3 sequence: CSSSLLTTGSRKIYGYTF. CDR3 coding DNA: TGTTCCAGCAGCTTATTGACCACAGGGAGTCGGAAAATCTATGGCTACACCTTC.

The rearrangement links TRBV5-4 to TRBJ2-5, with 13 bases fitting TRBD2. V was clipped by 4 bases and J by 4 bases; unmatched bases: 7. CDR3 length: 16 amino acids. Germline V CDR1 and CDR2: SGHNT, YYREEE (reference sequence). The CDR3 region is CASSIRLAGGVETQYF. CDR3 sequence (DNA): TGTGCCAGCAGCATAAGACTAGCGGGAGGAGTAGAGACCCAGTACTTC.

This clone was observed a few times. This rearrangement joins TRBV6-6 to TRBJ2-3; the match to TRBD2 covers 9 bases. CDR1 MNHNY and CDR2 SVGAGI come from the germline V gene (reference sequence). The CDR3 is made up of 15 amino acids. V was pared by 7 bases and J by 5 bases, with 10 bases of the junction left unmatched. CDR3 nucleotides: TGTGCCAGCAACAAACCCGGCGGGGGGGGAGATACGCAGTATTTT. Its protein is CASNKPGGGGDTQYF.

This chain links TRBV7-9 with TRBJ1-1; D is ambiguous. V was clipped by 1 base and J by 6 bases, with 9 bases between them. The CDR3 runs to 13 residues. CDR1 is SEHNR and CDR2 is FQNEAQ in the germline V gene (reference sequence). Here the CDR3 DNA reads TGTGCCAGCAGCTTAGGGTTGGAGTCTGAAGCTTTCTTT. Translation: CASSLGLESEAFF.

The chain links TRBV20-1 to TRBJ1-2; D might be TRBD1 (5 bases). Germline V lookup: CDR1 DFQATT, CDR2 SNEGSKA (reference sequence). V lost 5 bases and J 6 bases, leaving 10 bases between the germline ends. CDR3 length equals 11 residues. The CDR3 here is CSALKGNGYTF. The CDR3 nucleotides are TGCAGTGCTCTGAAGGGGAATGGCTACACCTTC.

The chain joins TRBV30 to TRBJ1-2, with 7 bases identical to TRBD1. The germline CDR1 and CDR2 sequences are GTSNPN and SVGIG (reference sequence). The CDR3 spans 13 residues. Trimming cost V 1 base and J 8 bases; bases outside gene matches: 7. The CDR3 here is CAWSGGQAVGYTF. The CDR3 DNA reads TGTGCCTGGAGTGGTGGACAGGCGGTGGGCTACACCTTC.

The chain's CDR3 is CSVETGLAYEQYF. CDR3 coding DNA: TGCAGCGTTGAGACAGGGCTCGCCTACGAGCAGTACTTC. V and J are TRBV29-1 and TRBJ2-7; 7 positions match TRBD1. V lost 3 bases and J lost 2; bases outside the gene matches: 4. Germline V gene data show CDR1 as SQVTM and CDR2 as ANQGSEA. The length of the CDR3 is 13 residues.

The chain has TRBV2 and TRBJ1-2; D remains unclear. Germline assignment: CDR1 SNHLY and CDR2 FYNNEI. This CDR3 has 14 residues. Trimming removed 4 bases from V and 3 bases from J, with 12 bases in between. CDR3: CASSAGGGDYGYTF. In nucleotides, the CDR3 is TGTGCCAGCAGTGCCGGCGGAGGAGACTATGGCTACACCTTC. Filled out from reference TRBV2 and TRBJ1-2, the complete variable domain reads EPEVTQTPSHQVTQMGQEVILRCVPISNHLYFYWYRQILGQKVEFLVSFYNNEISEKSEIFDDQFSVERPDGSNFTLKIRSTKLEDSAMYFCASSAGGGDYGYTFGSGTRLTVV.

The chain uses TRBV29-1 and TRBJ2-7, with TRBD2 identical over 8 bases. The CDR3 totals 13 residues. The ends lost 5 bases at V and 2 bases at J; junction bases unmatched: 5. Germline CDR1 reads SQVTM; CDR2 reads ANQGSEA. The CDR3 nucleotides are TGCAGCGTTCGGGGGGGACACCCCTACGAGCAGTACTTC. Its translation is CSVRGGHPYEQYF.

The V gene is TRBV7-8, the J gene TRBJ1-1; TRBD1 aligns across 10 bases. This CDR3 is built from 15 residues. CDR1 and CDR2 from the germline V gene are SGHVS and FQNEAQ. Trimming took 5 bases from V and 3 from J; bases not matched to a gene: 6. CDR3 in amino acids: CASSHWGTGDTEAFF. In DNA form, the CDR3 reads TGTGCCAGCAGCCACTGGGGGACAGGGGACACTGAAGCTTTCTTT.

This sequence joins TRBV2 and TRBJ2-7; TRBD2 agrees at 12 bases. Looked up from germline, CDR1 is SNHLY and CDR2 is FYNNEI. The CDR3 loop spans 15 amino acids. The V gene end was trimmed by 6 bases and the J gene end by 0 bases; junction bases not matched to a gene: 3. The DNA of the CDR3 is TGTGCCAGCAGCCCGGGACTAGCGGGCTCCTACGAGCAGTACTTC. It is translated as CASSPGLAGSYEQYF.

This sequence joins TRBV27 and TRBJ2-7, with 7 bases aligning to TRBD1. This CDR3 spans 15 amino acids. Germline trimming cut 5 bases from V and 5 bases from J; bases unmatched to any gene: 12. Germline lookup yields CDR1 MNHEY and CDR2 SMNVEV (reference sequence). DNA for the CDR3: TGTGCCAGCAGTCCCCCGGACAGGAGAACCCACGAGCAGTACTTC. It yields the protein CASSPPDRRTHEQYF.

The chain carries TRBV12-5 and TRBJ1-1; possibly TRBD1 for D (6 bases). Per the germline V gene, CDR1 is LGHNT and CDR2 is FRNRAP. The V end lost 3 bases, the J end lost 4 bases, and 18 bases lay between the germline ends. The CDR3 has 16 amino acids. For the CDR3, the DNA is TGTGCTAGTGGTTTCTCTCCCCCCCCAGGGGCCACTGAAGCTTTCTTT. Translating gives CASGFSPPPGATEAFF. Supplemented by reference TRBV12-5 and TRBJ1-1, the full variable domain reads DARVTQTPRHKVTEMGQEVTMRCQPILGHNTVFWYRQTMMQGLELLAYFRNRAPLDDSGMPKDRFSAEMPDATLATLKIQPSEPRDSAVYFCASGFSPPPGATEAFFGQGTRLTVV.

The V and J genes are TRBV5-1 and TRBJ1-2, with TRBD1 matching over 9 bases. Germline V gene data show CDR1 as SGHRS and CDR2 as YFSETQ. The CDR3 loop spans 17 amino acids. Germline trimming cut 4 bases from V and 4 bases from J; bases unmatched to any gene: 14. This chain's CDR3 is CASSHGPGQGGSYGYTF. CDR3 nucleotides: TGCGCCAGCAGCCACGGACCGGGACAGGGCGGGTCCTATGGCTACACCTTC.

This chain links TRBV2 with TRBJ1-5; no definite D call. Deletions cut 3 bases from V and 7 bases from J, with 13 bases between. Germline values: CDR1 SNHLY, CDR2 FYNNEI. The CDR3 has 14 amino acids. CDR3 amino acids: CASSDKGGGQPQHF. The CDR3 DNA sequence: TGTGCCAGCAGTGACAAGGGAGGTGGACAGCCCCAGCATTTT. Full variable domain (outside the CDR3, taken from reference TRBV2 and TRBJ1-5): EPEVTQTPSHQVTQMGQEVILRCVPISNHLYFYWYRQILGQKVEFLVSFYNNEISEKSEIFDDQFSVERPDGSNFTLKIRSTKLEDSAMYFCASSDKGGGQPQHFGDGTRLSIL.

The rearrangement joins TRBV11-2 to TRBJ2-5; TRBD1 matches 8 bases. V gave up 0 bases and J gave up 2 bases; unmatched junction bases: 2. Germline-derived CDR1 and CDR2 are SGHAT and FQNNGV. The CDR3 runs 15 residues. CDR3 loop: CASSLDRTGQETQYF. CDR3 bases: TGTGCCAGCAGCTTAGACCGGACAGGGCAAGAGACCCAGTACTTC.

This chain links TRBV19 with TRBJ1-6; D call uncertain. This CDR3 comprises 17 residues. Trimming shortened V by 1 base and J by 0 bases, and 10 bases separated the two germline ends. In germline, CDR1 is LNHDA, CDR2 SQIVND (reference sequence). The CDR3 loop is CASSIVAGGSYNSPLHF. DNA for the CDR3: TGTGCCAGTAGTATAGTGGCAGGAGGCTCCTATAATTCACCCCTCCACTTT.